Below, 13 T cell receptor beta chains from the same sample are listed, as sequenced in a study of tissue T cells after allogeneic stem cell transplantation. Generated by immunoSEQ multiplex PCR, the TCRdb table keeps only in-frame clones and is missing some. The table has around 24,000 clones, about 90% seen once; the top ten hold roughly 2%. The sample in question was blood, obtained before transplantation. Receptors were obtained from a male donor older than 55 who later had graft-versus-host disease after an allogeneic stem cell transplant.

The rearrangement links TRBV7-2 to TRBJ2-1; no clear D. The germline CDR1 and CDR2 sequences are SGHTA and FQGNSA. V was shortened by 2 bases and J by 4 bases, with 3 bases between the two germline ends. CDR3 size: 12 residues. CDR3 sequence (DNA): TGTGCCAGCAGCTTACGGTACAATGAGCAGTTCTTC. Amino acid sequence: CASSLRYNEQFF. Based on the CDR3 plus reference TRBV7-2 and TRBJ2-1, the full variable domain is GAGVSQSPSNKVTEKGKDVELRCDPISGHTALYWYRQSLGQGLEFLIYFQGNSAPDKSGLPSDRFSAERTGGSVSTLTIQRTQQEDSAVYLCASSLRYNEQFFGPGTRLTVL.

The genes are TRBV5-6 and TRBJ1-2, with 10 bases fitting TRBD1. J lost 6 bases, V lost 1 base, and 9 bases had no gene match. CDR3 size: 16 residues. The germline V gene encodes CDR1 SGHDT and CDR2 YYEEEE. CDR3 coding DNA: TGTGCCAGCAGCTTGTTATTGACAGGGGGCGCAGATGGCTACACCTTC. This sequence encodes CASSLLLTGGADGYTF.

The rearrangement joins TRBV7-2 to TRBJ1-5; 9 positions agree with TRBD1. The germline V gene has CDR1 SGHTA and CDR2 FQGNSA. This CDR3 contains 14 residues. The trim removed 5 bases at V and 3 bases at J, leaving 2 bases unmatched. CDR3 nucleotides: TGTGCCAGCAGCCGGACAGGGGACAATCAGCCCCAGCATTTT. Protein sequence: CASSRTGDNQPQHF.

A few counts support this clone. Relative to the germline gene, one junction end is altered; a read error may explain this. The chain employs TRBV3-1 (or the pseudogene TRBV3-2) and TRBJ1-1; D might be TRBD1 (6 bases). Germline loops: CDR1 LGHDT, CDR2 YNNKEL (reference sequence). This CDR3 has 13 residues. CDR3 sequence reads: CASTQQGRTEAFF. CDR3 DNA: TGTGCCAGCACCCAACAGGGTAGGACTGAAGCTTTCTTT.

J is TRBJ1-5 and V is TRBV2, with a weak D call TRBD1 (5 bases). V lost 5 bases and J 0 bases, leaving 11 bases between the germline ends. From germline, CDR1 is SNHLY and CDR2 FYNNEI. The length of the CDR3 is 15 residues. The CDR3 DNA reads as TGTGCCAGCAGTAACCGGGACCTTAGCAATCAGCCCCAGCATTTT. Its translation: CASSNRDLSNQPQHF.

The chain has TRBV5-1 and TRBJ2-2; D is possibly TRBD2 (6 bases). Trimming shortened V by 0 bases and J by 2 bases, and 11 bases separated the two germline ends. Germline CDR1 and CDR2: SGHRS and YFSETQ. The CDR3 runs 16 residues. This chain's CDR3 is CASSLEAGRNTGELFF. CDR3 sequence (DNA): TGCGCCAGCAGCTTGGAGGCCGGGAGAAACACCGGGGAGCTGTTTTTT.

Only one count was recorded for this clone. The rearrangement uses TRBV5-5 and TRBJ1-2; 8 bases agree with TRBD1. CDR1 and CDR2 from the germline V gene are SGHKS and YYEKEE (reference sequence). CDR3 length equals 15 residues. Trimming at V came to 6 bases and at J to 3 bases, leaving 10 bases not matched to a gene. CDR3 nucleotides: TGTGCCAGCACCTCCCAGACAGGGGCCTACTATGGCTACACCTTC. Amino acid sequence: CASTSQTGAYYGYTF.

The chain links TRBV5-1 to TRBJ2-1; the D gene is possibly TRBD1 (6 bases). From germline, CDR1 is SGHRS and CDR2 YFSETQ. Trimming removed 4 bases from V and 2 bases from J, with 13 bases in between. The CDR3 covers 15 residues. CDR3 in amino acids: CASSPPGTTYNEQFF. For the CDR3, the DNA is TGCGCCAGCAGCCCACCAGGGACAACCTACAATGAGCAGTTCTTC.

The chain couples TRBV3-1 (or the pseudogene TRBV3-2) to TRBJ2-7, with D tentatively TRBD2 (6 bases). Trimming pared 1 base from V and 0 bases from J, leaving 7 bases between. Germline V gene sequence: CDR1 LGHDT, CDR2 YNNKEL (reference sequence). The CDR3 loop spans 14 amino acids. CDR3 loop: CASSQGDSSYEQYF. The CDR3 DNA reads TGTGCCAGCAGCCAAGGGGACTCCTCCTACGAGCAGTACTTC.

This clone was recorded a few times. The chain employs TRBV15 and TRBJ1-5, with TRBD1 matching over 7 bases. The CDR3 runs 14 residues. After removal of 4 bases from V and 2 bases from J, the junction contained 2 bases not matched to a gene. Per germline, CDR1 LNHNV and CDR2 YYDKDF (reference sequence). The CDR3 DNA is TGTGCCACCAGCATTGGGACAGGCAATCAGCCCCAGCATTTT. This sequence encodes CATSIGTGNQPQHF.

The rearrangement joins TRBV5-4 to TRBJ2-2; D unclear. Germline loops: CDR1 SGHNT, CDR2 YYREEE (reference sequence). The V gene lost 0 bases and the J gene lost 6 bases, with 3 bases spanning the gap. The CDR3 is 12 amino acids. The CDR3 spells CASSLGPGELFF. In DNA form, the CDR3 reads TGTGCCAGCAGCTTGGGTCCCGGGGAGCTGTTTTTT.

The rearrangement links TRBV18 to TRBJ1-6; TRBD1 matches at 7 bases. The CDR3 sequence is 16 residues long. Unmatched junction bases numbered 10, after V lost 4 bases and J lost 7 bases. From germline, CDR1 is KGHSH and CDR2 LQKENI. The CDR3 DNA sequence: TGTGCCAGCTCACTCGGACAGGCGGGATTGAATTCACCCCTCCACTTT. This codes for CASSLGQAGLNSPLHF.

The gene calls are TRBV5-5 and TRBJ1-1; unclear D gene. Germline CDR1 is SGHKS and CDR2 is YYEKEE (reference sequence). Trimming shortened V by 1 base and J by 4 bases, and 11 bases separated the two germline ends. This CDR3 is built from 14 residues. CDR3 amino acids: CASSLKGRFTEAFF. CDR3 nucleotides: TGTGCCAGCAGCTTGAAGGGAAGGTTCACTGAAGCTTTCTTT.